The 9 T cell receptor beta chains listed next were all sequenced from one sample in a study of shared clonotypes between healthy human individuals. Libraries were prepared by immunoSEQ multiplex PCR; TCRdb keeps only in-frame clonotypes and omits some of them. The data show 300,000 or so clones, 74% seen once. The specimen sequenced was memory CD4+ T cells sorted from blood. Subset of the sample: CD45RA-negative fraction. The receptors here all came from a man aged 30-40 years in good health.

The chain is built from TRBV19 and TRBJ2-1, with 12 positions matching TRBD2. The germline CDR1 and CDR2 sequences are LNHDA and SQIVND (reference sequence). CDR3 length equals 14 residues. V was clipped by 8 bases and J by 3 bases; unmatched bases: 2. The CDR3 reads CASGGLAGYNEQFF. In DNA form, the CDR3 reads TGTGCCAGTGGGGGACTAGCGGGCTACAATGAGCAGTTCTTC. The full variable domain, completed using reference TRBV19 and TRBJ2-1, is DGGITQSPKYLFRKEGQNVTLSCEQNLNHDAMYWYRQDPGQGLRLIYYSQIVNDFQKGDIAEGYSVSREKKESFPLTVTSAQKNPTAFYLCASGGLAGYNEQFFGPGTRLTVL.

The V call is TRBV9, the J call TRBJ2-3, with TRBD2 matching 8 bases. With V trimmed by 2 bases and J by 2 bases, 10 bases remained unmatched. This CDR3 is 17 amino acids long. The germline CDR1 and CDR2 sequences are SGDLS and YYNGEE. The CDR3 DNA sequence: TGTGCCAGCAGCGTGGACATTCCGGGACTAGTCACAGATACGCAGTATTTT. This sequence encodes CASSVDIPGLVTDTQYF. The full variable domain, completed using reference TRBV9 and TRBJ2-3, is DSGVTQTPKHLITATGQRVTLRCSPRSGDLSVYWYQQSLDQGLQFLIQYYNGEERAKGNILERFSAQQFPDLHSELNLSSLELGDSALYFCASSVDIPGLVTDTQYFGPGTRLTVL.

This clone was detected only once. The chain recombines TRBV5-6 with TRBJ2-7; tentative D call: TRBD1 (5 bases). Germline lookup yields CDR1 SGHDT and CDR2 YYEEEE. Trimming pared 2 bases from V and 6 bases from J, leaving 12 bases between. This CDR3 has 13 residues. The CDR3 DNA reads TGTGCCAGCAGCTTCCCGACGACAGTCGAGCAGTACTTC. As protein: CASSFPTTVEQYF.

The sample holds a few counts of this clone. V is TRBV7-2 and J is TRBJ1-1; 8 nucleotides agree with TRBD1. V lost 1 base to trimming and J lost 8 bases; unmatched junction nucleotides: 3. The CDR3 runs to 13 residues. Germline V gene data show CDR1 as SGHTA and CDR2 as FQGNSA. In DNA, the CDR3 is TGTGCCAGCAGCTTAGGGACAGGGAGGGAAGCTTTCTTT. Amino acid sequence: CASSLGTGREAFF.

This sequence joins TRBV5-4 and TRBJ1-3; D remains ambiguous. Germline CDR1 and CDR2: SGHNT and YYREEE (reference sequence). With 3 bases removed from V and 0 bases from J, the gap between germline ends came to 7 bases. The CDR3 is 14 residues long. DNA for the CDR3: TGTGCCAGCAGCTCAGAGGTCTCTGGAAACACCATATATTTT. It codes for CASSSEVSGNTIYF. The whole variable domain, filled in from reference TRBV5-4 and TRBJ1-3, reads ETGVTQSPTHLIKTRGQQVTLRCSSQSGHNTVSWYQQALGQGPQFIFQYYREEENGRGNFPPRFSGLQFPNYSSELNVNALELDDSALYLCASSSEVSGNTIYFGEGSWLTVV.

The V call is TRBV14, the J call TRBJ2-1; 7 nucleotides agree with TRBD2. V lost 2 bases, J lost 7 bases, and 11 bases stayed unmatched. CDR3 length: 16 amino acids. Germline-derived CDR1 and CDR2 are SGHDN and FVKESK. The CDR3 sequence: CASSQTGRSLGNEQFF. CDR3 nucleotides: TGTGCCAGCAGCCAAACCGGGAGGAGCCTCGGGAATGAGCAGTTCTTC. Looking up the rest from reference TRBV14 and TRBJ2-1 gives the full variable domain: EAGVTQFPSHSVIEKGQTVTLRCDPISGHDNLYWYRRVMGKEIKFLLHFVKESKQDESGMPNNRFLAERTGGTYSTLKVQPAELEDSGVYFCASSQTGRSLGNEQFFGPGTRLTVL.

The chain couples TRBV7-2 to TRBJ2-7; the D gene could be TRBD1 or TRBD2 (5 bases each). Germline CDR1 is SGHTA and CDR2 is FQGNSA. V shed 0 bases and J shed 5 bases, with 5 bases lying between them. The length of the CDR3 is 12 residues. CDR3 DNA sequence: TGTGCCAGCAGCTTAGCGGGACACGAGCAGTACTTC. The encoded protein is CASSLAGHEQYF.

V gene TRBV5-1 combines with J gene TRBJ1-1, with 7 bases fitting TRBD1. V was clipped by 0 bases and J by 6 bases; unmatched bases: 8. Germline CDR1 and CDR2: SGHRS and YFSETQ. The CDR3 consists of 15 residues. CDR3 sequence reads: CASSLEMTGLAEAFF. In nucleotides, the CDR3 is TGCGCCAGCAGCTTGGAAATGACAGGGTTGGCTGAAGCTTTCTTT.

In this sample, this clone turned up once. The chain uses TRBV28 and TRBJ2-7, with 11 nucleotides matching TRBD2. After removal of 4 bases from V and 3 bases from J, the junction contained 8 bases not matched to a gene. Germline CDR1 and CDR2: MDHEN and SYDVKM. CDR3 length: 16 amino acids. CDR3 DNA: TGTGCCAGCAGTTCTCTCTCCGGGACTAGCGGCTACGAGCAGTACTTC. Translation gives CASSSLSGTSGYEQYF.